The source of this TCR beta chain is a study of blood T cells in healthy people across ages. Study results and limitations: Across samples, TCR beta diversity tracked strongly with naive T cell percentage.

The V gene end was trimmed by 5 bases and the J gene end by 2 bases; junction bases not matched to a gene: 4. Germline CDR1 is DFQATT and CDR2 is SNEGSKA (reference sequence). The CDR3 covers 13 residues. In this sample, this clonotype turned up once. Its antigen remains unidentified. With a J-beta primer mix and a sample-barcoded 5' primer, a second PCR ran about 6 to 11 cycles. One entry per CDR3 protein, called by TCRdb with MiXCR from the 5' RACE reads. The top ten clones hold 23% of a sample with 1.8 million or so distinct CDR3 sequences, 35% to 50% of them seen once. Each donor was a healthy Caucasian individual from Russia, aged roughly 6 to 95. Peripheral blood was drawn, 7.5 to 10 milliliters per donor.

This clonotype was sampled from a human donor in good health. V gene TRBV20-1 combines with J gene TRBJ2-5; 8 bases are shared with TRBD1. The sample taken for sequencing was blood. DNA for the CDR3: TGCAGTGCTGGAGGGACAGGTCAAGAGACCCAGTACTTC. Its translation: CSAGGTGQETQYF.